These 26 T cell receptor beta chains were all obtained from the same sample, sequenced in a study of blood T cell repertoires in COVID-19. Assay: immunoSEQ multiplex PCR; the TCRdb copy retains only in-frame clones and omits some. The sample shows 180,000 or so clones, about 88% of them seen only once. What was sequenced was peripheral blood. The source is a man aged 18 to 35 with acute or convalescent COVID-19.

This clone has more than one count but fewer than ten. The CDR3 DNA is TGTGCCAGCAGCGGCAGGAACACTGAAGCTTTCTTT. Amino acid sequence: CASSGRNTEAFF. This chain uses TRBV5-4 with TRBJ1-1; the D is unclear. V was cut by 4 bases and J by 1 base, with 5 bases left in between. The CDR3 spans 12 residues. The germline CDR1 and CDR2 sequences are SGHNT and YYREEE (reference sequence).

The rearrangement links TRBV19 to TRBJ1-5; TRBD1 matches 8 bases. The CDR3 spans 15 residues. The V gene's germline CDR1 is LNHDA and CDR2 SQIVND (reference sequence). Trimming cost V 0 bases and J 6 bases; bases outside gene matches: 4. CDR3 in amino acids: CASSIDGQGSQPQHF. In DNA form, the CDR3 reads TGTGCCAGTAGTATAGACGGACAGGGTAGTCAGCCCCAGCATTTT.

This clone has just a few counts. V usage is TRBV30 and J usage is TRBJ2-1, with a tentative D call TRBD1 (5 bases). This CDR3 comprises 12 residues. Deletions cut 5 bases from V and 7 bases from J, with 12 bases between. CDR1 is GTSNPN and CDR2 is SVGIG in the germline V gene (reference sequence). The CDR3 nucleotides read TGTGCCTGGGGGGCCCTGGGGAATGAGCAGTTCTTC. It encodes CAWGALGNEQFF.

The chain combines TRBV27 with TRBJ2-3, with 9 bases that match TRBD1. The V segment lost 5 bases and the J segment 1 base; nucleotides outside the gene matches: 4. Per germline, CDR1 MNHEY and CDR2 SMNVEV (reference sequence). CDR3 length equals 15 residues. The CDR3 DNA follows: TGTGCCAGCAGTCATAGGACAGGGGGCACAGATACGCAGTATTTT. Translation: CASSHRTGGTDTQYF.

The chain couples TRBV6-1 to TRBJ1-6; 8 bases match TRBD1. The CDR3 length is 16 residues. Germline-derived CDR1 and CDR2 are MNHNS and SASEGT. With V trimmed by 0 bases and J by 6 bases, 4 bases remained unmatched. Written as DNA, the CDR3 is TGTGCCAGCAGTGAAGCGTTGGGGACAGGTAATTCACCCCTCCACTTT. Residues: CASSEALGTGNSPLHF.

The chain has TRBV7-9 and TRBJ2-5, with a possible D match to TRBD2 (7 bases). Trimming removed 3 bases at V and 5 bases at J, with 13 bases between. The CDR3 spans 14 residues. The germline V gene has CDR1 SEHNR and CDR2 FQNEAQ (reference sequence). The CDR3 sequence is CASSLGGARETQYF. CDR3 nucleotide sequence: TGTGCCAGCAGCTTGGGGGGGGCACGTGAGACCCAGTACTTC.

J is TRBJ2-5 and V is TRBV30; possible D gene TRBD2, 6 bases. CDR3 length equals 14 residues. The germline gives CDR1 GTSNPN, CDR2 SVGIG (reference sequence). Trimming took off 5 bases at V and 5 bases at J, with 18 bases between the two ends. The CDR3 DNA sequence: TGTGCCTGGCAGTGGGCTAGCGCTTCGGAGACCCAGTACTTC. This encodes CAWQWASASETQYF. The whole variable domain, filled in from reference TRBV30 and TRBJ2-5, reads SQTIHQWPATLVQPVGSPLSLECTVEGTSNPNLYWYRQAAGRGLQLLFYSVGIGQISSEVPQNLSASRPQDRQFILSSKKLLLSDSGFYLCAWQWASASETQYFGPGTRLLVL.

This chain connects TRBV5-1 to TRBJ2-7; maybe TRBD1 (6 bases). The CDR3 sequence is 14 residues long. V lost 2 bases, J lost 1 base, and 10 bases lay in between. Germline V gene sequence: CDR1 SGHRS, CDR2 YFSETQ. The CDR3 bases are TGCGCCAGCAGCTTTACAGGGAATTCCTACGAGCAGTACTTC. It codes for CASSFTGNSYEQYF.

The J gene is TRBJ1-2, the V gene TRBV29-1; 10 bases align to TRBD1. This CDR3 comprises 14 residues. CDR1 and CDR2 from the germline V gene are SQVTM and ANQGSEA. V gave up 0 bases and J gave up 7 bases; unmatched junction bases: 5. CDR3 coding DNA: TGCAGCGTTGAAGATGAGGGACAGGGGCCTGGCTACACCTTC. Amino acid sequence: CSVEDEGQGPGYTF.

V and J are TRBV2 and TRBJ1-6; TRBD1 aligns across 10 bases. CDR3 size: 14 residues. J was trimmed by 7 bases and V by 6 bases; bases with no gene match: 3. Germline V gives CDR1 SNHLY, CDR2 FYNNEI. The CDR3 DNA is TGTGCCAGCAGCGGACAGGGGGAAAATTCACCCCTCCACTTT. Translating gives CASSGQGENSPLHF.

CDR3 sequence: CASSFLGGPNQPQHF. The CDR3 DNA is TGTGCCAGCAGTTTTTTAGGAGGGCCTAATCAGCCCCAGCATTTT. This chain connects TRBV28 to TRBJ1-5; D ambiguous. Germline V CDR1 and CDR2: MDHEN, SYDVKM. Trimming pared 3 bases from V and 4 bases from J, leaving 13 bases between. The CDR3 consists of 15 residues. Complete variable domain (other parts from reference TRBV28 and TRBJ1-5): DVKVTQSSRYLVKRTGEKVFLECVQDMDHENMFWYRQDPGLGLRLIYFSYDVKMKEKGDIPEGYSVSREKKERFSLILESASTNQTSMYLCASSFLGGPNQPQHFGDGTRLSIL.

The chain uses TRBV6-1 and TRBJ1-2; D ambiguous. Germline CDR1 MNHNS, CDR2 SASEGT. The CDR3 totals 12 residues. With 3 bases removed from V and 9 bases from J, the gap between germline ends came to 11 bases. CDR3 loop: CASSEQARRYTF. In nucleotides, the CDR3 is TGTGCCAGCAGTGAGCAGGCTCGGCGCTACACCTTC.

This CDR3 reads CAWSSPRDRAFSGNTIYF. The CDR3 DNA sequence: TGTGCCTGGAGTTCCCCCCGGGACAGGGCGTTTTCTGGAAACACCATATATTTT. The chain carries TRBV30 and TRBJ1-3; TRBD1 matches at 9 bases. Germline-derived CDR1 and CDR2 are GTSNPN and SVGIG (reference sequence). The junction had 12 bases not matched to a gene; V was cut back by 2 bases and J by 1 base. CDR3 length: 18 residues.

This clone was seen a single time. The rearrangement links TRBV24-1 to TRBJ1-1, with a weak D call TRBD1 (5 bases). This CDR3 has 13 residues. V dropped 10 bases and J dropped 3 bases, with 14 bases sitting between them. Germline CDR1 and CDR2: KGHDR and SFDVKD. CDR3 region: CATRGSGDTEAFF. The CDR3 DNA sequence: TGTGCCACTCGGGGGTCTGGGGACACTGAAGCTTTCTTT.

This clone was seen only a few times. This chain connects TRBV4-1 to TRBJ1-3; possibly TRBD1 for D (5 bases). The CDR3 length is 15 residues. V gave up 1 base and J gave up 4 bases, with 11 bases separating them. Germline V gene lookup returns CDR1 MGHRA and CDR2 YSYEKL. Here the CDR3 DNA reads TGCGCCAGCAGCCAAGTAGGGGTTGCGGGAAACACCATATATTTT. Its translation is CASSQVGVAGNTIYF.

CDR3 DNA sequence: TGTGCCAGCAGCCTCCTGAGGACAAGCTACAATGAGCAGTTCTTC. This codes for CASSLLRTSYNEQFF. V and J are TRBV3-1 (or the pseudogene TRBV3-2) and TRBJ2-1; weak D call: TRBD1 (5 bases). Trimming left V 4 bases short and J 3 bases short, with 13 bases between. Per germline, CDR1 LGHDT and CDR2 YNNKEL (reference sequence). The CDR3 extends over 15 amino acids.

The chain's CDR3 is CASSTGIGLLPTDTQYF. The CDR3 DNA sequence: TGTGCCAGTAGTACCGGGATAGGTTTACTTCCCACAGATACGCAGTATTTT. The rearrangement uses TRBV19 and TRBJ2-3; a possible D gene is TRBD2 (5 bases). The length of the CDR3 is 17 residues. V was clipped by 4 bases and J by 2 bases, with 19 bases between them. Germline CDR1 LNHDA, CDR2 SQIVND (reference sequence).

Concerning this clone: Additional DNA sequences in this sample encode the identical CDR3. The genes are TRBV7-2 and TRBJ2-3; 13 bases are a match to TRBD2. The length of the CDR3 is 17 residues. V lost 1 base, J lost 1 base, and 2 bases stayed unmatched. In germline, CDR1 is SGHTA, CDR2 FQGNSA. The CDR3 is CASSLGGLAGGTDTQYF. CDR3 DNA: TGTGCCAGCAGCTTAGGTGGACTAGCGGGGGGCACAGATACGCAGTATTTT. Based on the CDR3 plus reference TRBV7-2 and TRBJ2-3, the full variable domain is GAGVSQSPSNKVTEKGKDVELRCDPISGHTALYWYRQSLGQGLEFLIYFQGNSAPDKSGLPSDRFSAERTGGSVSTLTIQRTQQEDSAVYLCASSLGGLAGGTDTQYFGPGTRLTVL.

V and J are TRBV30 and TRBJ1-5, with D possibly TRBD1 on 5 matching bases. The CDR3 sequence is 15 residues long. Germline V gene sequence: CDR1 GTSNPN, CDR2 SVGIG (reference sequence). V was clipped by 0 bases and J by 2 bases, with 11 bases between them. The CDR3 reads CAWSVKGLGNQPQHF. The CDR3 DNA sequence: TGTGCCTGGAGTGTGAAGGGACTAGGCAATCAGCCCCAGCATTTT. Combining the CDR3 with reference TRBV30 and TRBJ1-5 gives the whole variable domain SQTIHQWPATLVQPVGSPLSLECTVEGTSNPNLYWYRQAAGRGLQLLFYSVGIGQISSEVPQNLSASRPQDRQFILSSKKLLLSDSGFYLCAWSVKGLGNQPQHFGDGTRLSIL.

J is TRBJ1-1 and V is TRBV5-4; 7 nucleotides agree with TRBD1. Germline CDR1 and CDR2: SGHNT and YYREEE (reference sequence). The ends lost 4 bases at V and 3 bases at J; junction bases unmatched: 15. This CDR3 is built from 17 residues. In DNA, the CDR3 is TGTGCCAGCAGCCCCGGGGTAGGGGGCGCCCCAGACACTGAAGCTTTCTTT. Translating it yields CASSPGVGGAPDTEAFF.

This rearrangement joins TRBV6-6 to TRBJ2-1; 8 nucleotides agree with TRBD1. Germline V gene data show CDR1 as MNHNY and CDR2 as SVGAGI (reference sequence). The CDR3 is made up of 14 amino acids. V trimming: 6 bases; J trimming: 7 bases; junction bases outside the gene matches: 8. The CDR3 loop reads CASSKGQGGNEQFF. CDR3 DNA: TGTGCCAGCAGCAAAGGACAGGGCGGAAATGAGCAGTTCTTC.

J is TRBJ2-4 and V is TRBV30; D might be TRBD1 (6 bases). Looked up from germline, CDR1 is GTSNPN and CDR2 is SVGIG (reference sequence). CDR3 length: 12 amino acids. Trimming shortened V by 0 bases and J by 8 bases, and 8 bases separated the two germline ends. CDR3 region: CAWSVEGDIQYF. The CDR3 DNA reads TGTGCCTGGAGTGTAGAGGGGGACATTCAGTACTTC.

V usage is TRBV6-5 and J usage is TRBJ1-4; 7 bases align to TRBD1. V was clipped by 5 bases and J by 3 bases; unmatched bases: 6. The CDR3 spans 15 residues. Per the germline V gene, CDR1 is MNHEY and CDR2 is SVGAGI. CDR3 loop: CASSNPGTANEKLFF. In DNA form, the CDR3 reads TGTGCCAGCAGTAACCCCGGGACAGCTAATGAAAAACTGTTTTTT.

The CDR3 nucleotides read TGTGCCAGCAGCCAACGTTTAAGGGGGGAGACCCAGTACTTC. Its translation is CASSQRLRGETQYF. The rearrangement uses TRBV4-2 and TRBJ2-5, with TRBD1 as a possible D gene (6 bases). This CDR3 is built from 14 residues. The V end lost 2 bases, the J end lost 5 bases, and 12 bases lay between the germline ends. CDR1 LGHNA and CDR2 YNFKEQ come from the germline V gene.

V usage is TRBV4-2 and J usage is TRBJ2-3, with 9 bases aligning to TRBD1. This CDR3 comprises 16 residues. Germline values: CDR1 LGHNA, CDR2 YNFKEQ. V shed 1 base and J 4 bases; nucleotides not matched to a gene: 6. The CDR3 DNA sequence: TGTGCCAGCAGCCAAGTCGGGACAGGGTCGCCAGATACGCAGTATTTT. It specifies CASSQVGTGSPDTQYF.

The chain has TRBV19 and TRBJ1-3; D unclear. From germline, CDR1 is LNHDA and CDR2 SQIVND (reference sequence). CDR3 length equals 13 residues. Between the trimmed V and J ends, which lost 6 bases and 2 bases, there was a span of 8 bases. The CDR3 nucleotides read TGTGCCAGTAGACTAGGAGCTGGAAACACCATATATTTT. It codes for CASRLGAGNTIYF.